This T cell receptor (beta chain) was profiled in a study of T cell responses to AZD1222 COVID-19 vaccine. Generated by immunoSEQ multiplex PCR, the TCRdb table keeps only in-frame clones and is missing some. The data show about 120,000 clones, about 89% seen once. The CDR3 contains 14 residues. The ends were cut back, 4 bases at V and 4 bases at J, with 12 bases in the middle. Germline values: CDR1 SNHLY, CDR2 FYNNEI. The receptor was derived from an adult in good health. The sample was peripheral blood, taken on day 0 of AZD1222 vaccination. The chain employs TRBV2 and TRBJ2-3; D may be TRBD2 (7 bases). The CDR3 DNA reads TGTGCCAGCAGTGGTGCGGGGGCGGCAGATACGCAGTATTTT. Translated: CASSGAGAADTQYF.